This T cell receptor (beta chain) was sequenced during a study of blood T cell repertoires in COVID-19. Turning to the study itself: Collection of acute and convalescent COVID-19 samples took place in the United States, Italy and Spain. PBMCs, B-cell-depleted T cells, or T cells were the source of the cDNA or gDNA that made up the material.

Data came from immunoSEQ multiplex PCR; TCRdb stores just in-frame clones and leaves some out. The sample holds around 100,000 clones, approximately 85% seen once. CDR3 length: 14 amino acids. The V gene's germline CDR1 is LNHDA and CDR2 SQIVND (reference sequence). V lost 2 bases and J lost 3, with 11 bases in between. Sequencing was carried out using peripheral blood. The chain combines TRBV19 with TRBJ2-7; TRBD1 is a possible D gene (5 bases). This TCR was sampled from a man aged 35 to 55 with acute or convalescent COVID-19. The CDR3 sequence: CASSIQGFGYEQYF. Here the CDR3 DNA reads TGTGCCAGTAGTATACAGGGTTTCGGCTACGAGCAGTACTTC.